These 13 T cell receptor beta chains were all obtained from the same sample, sequenced in a study of blood T cell repertoires in COVID-19. Clones were read by immunoSEQ multiplex PCR, and TCRdb kept only the in-frame ones, dropping some. The table records approximately 160,000 clones, about 87% of them present only once. Source material: peripheral blood. These receptors all stem from a man aged 55 to 70 with COVID-19, enrolled during active disease.

The chain combines TRBV5-6 with TRBJ2-7; D perhaps matches TRBD1 (6 bases). Trimming removed 9 bases from V and 5 bases from J, with 12 bases in between. The germline V gene encodes CDR1 SGHDT and CDR2 YYEEEE. The length of the CDR3 is 11 residues. CDR3: CATNRDHEQYF. The DNA for the CDR3 is TGTGCCACCAACAGGGACCACGAGCAGTACTTC.

The rearrangement links TRBV4-3 to TRBJ1-2; 10 nucleotides align to TRBD1. This CDR3 has 17 amino acids. After removal of 0 bases from V and 3 bases from J, the junction contained 7 bases not matched to a gene. The germline V gene encodes CDR1 LGHNA and CDR2 YSLEER. CDR3 amino acids: CASSQDLGDRGDYGYTF. CDR3 in DNA: TGCGCCAGCAGCCAAGATTTAGGGGACAGGGGAGACTATGGCTACACCTTC.

This chain uses TRBV3-1 (or the pseudogene TRBV3-2) with TRBJ1-2; D is unresolved. Trimming took off 0 bases at V and 1 base at J, with 21 bases between the two ends. Germline CDR1 and CDR2: LGHDT and YNNKEL (reference sequence). This CDR3 spans 19 amino acids. The CDR3 loop is CASSQDPGSGVWGNYGYTF. The CDR3 DNA reads as TGTGCCAGCAGCCAAGATCCGGGATCTGGGGTTTGGGGTAACTATGGCTACACCTTC.

The CDR3 DNA is TGCGCCAGCAGCCAAGGCCCCGGGAGACAACCCTACAATGAGCAGTTCTTC. Translating it yields CASSQGPGRQPYNEQFF. V and J are TRBV4-1 and TRBJ2-1, with D tentatively TRBD2 (6 bases). This CDR3 is 17 amino acids long. The V end was cut by 1 base, the J end by 2 bases, with 15 bases between. Germline CDR1 MGHRA, CDR2 YSYEKL.

V gene TRBV14 combines with J gene TRBJ2-1, with 9 bases fitting TRBD1. Per germline, CDR1 SGHDN and CDR2 FVKESK. J was trimmed by 2 bases and V by 3 bases; bases with no gene match: 5. This CDR3 spans 16 amino acids. CDR3 nucleotide sequence: TGTGCCAGCAGCCACGCAGGGACAGGGACCTACAATGAGCAGTTCTTC. Translating gives CASSHAGTGTYNEQFF.

In its sample, this clone was seen a few times. This chain joins TRBV28 and TRBJ2-3; D not certain. The V end lost 5 bases, the J end lost 1 base, and 13 bases lay between the germline ends. This CDR3 has 15 residues. Germline-derived CDR1 and CDR2 are MDHEN and SYDVKM. The CDR3 DNA is TGTGCCAGCAGTACCCCTCACACCGGCACAGATACGCAGTATTTT. Translation gives CASSTPHTGTDTQYF.

The genes are TRBV28 and TRBJ1-1; 10 bases map to TRBD1. CDR1 and CDR2 (germline): MDHEN, SYDVKM. Unmatched junction bases numbered 6, after V lost 1 base and J lost 1 base. This CDR3 has 17 residues. Written as DNA, the CDR3 is TGTGCCAGCAGTTTATTTGGGACAGGGGCCGCGAACACTGAAGCTTTCTTT. Protein product: CASSLFGTGAANTEAFF.

This chain joins TRBV10-3 and TRBJ2-3, with TRBD2 identical over 12 bases. The length of the CDR3 is 15 residues. V lost 7 bases, J lost 3 bases, and 5 bases stayed unmatched. Germline V gene lookup returns CDR1 ENHRY and CDR2 SYGVKD. The CDR3 loop is CAINSLAGGTDTQYF. DNA for the CDR3: TGTGCCATCAATAGTCTAGCGGGGGGGACAGATACGCAGTATTTT.

CDR3 DNA sequence: TGTGCCAGCAGCCCTGGGCACTATGGCTACACCTTC. It is translated as CASSPGHYGYTF. The chain is built from TRBV7-8 and TRBJ1-2; D gene uncertain. Germline CDR1 SGHVS, CDR2 FQNEAQ. This CDR3 is built from 12 residues. The V end was cut by 5 bases, the J end by 3 bases, with 7 bases between.

This rearrangement joins TRBV14 to TRBJ1-1; 7 bases map to TRBD1. The CDR3 consists of 12 residues. V gave up 3 bases and J gave up 11 bases; unmatched junction bases: 6. Germline V CDR1 and CDR2: SGHDN, FVKESK. The DNA for the CDR3 is TGTGCCAGCAGCCAGACAGGGTTCCGTGCTTTCTTT. This codes for CASSQTGFRAFF.

The chain is built from TRBV3-1 (or the pseudogene TRBV3-2) and TRBJ2-7; D possibly corresponds to TRBD1 (5 bases). V was cut by 4 bases and J by 1 base, with 8 bases left in between. The germline gives CDR1 LGHDT, CDR2 YNNKEL (reference sequence). This CDR3 region has 13 residues. CDR3 sequence: CASSLTESYEQYF. CDR3 sequence (DNA): TGTGCCAGCAGCCTGACAGAATCCTACGAGCAGTACTTC.

The genes are TRBV2 and TRBJ1-2; no clear D. CDR1 is SNHLY and CDR2 is FYNNEI in the germline V gene. The CDR3 has 14 residues. Trimming stripped 1 base from V and 2 bases from J, with 8 bases between. DNA of the CDR3: TGTGCCAGCAGTGAAGGAGGCGGGAACTATGGCTACACCTTC. Translating gives CASSEGGGNYGYTF. Drawing the rest from reference TRBV2 and TRBJ1-2, the complete variable domain is EPEVTQTPSHQVTQMGQEVILRCVPISNHLYFYWYRQILGQKVEFLVSFYNNEISEKSEIFDDQFSVERPDGSNFTLKIRSTKLEDSAMYFCASSEGGGNYGYTFGSGTRLTVV.

This chain connects TRBV19 to TRBJ1-3, with D unresolved. The CDR3 loop spans 13 amino acids. V was clipped by 5 bases and J by 3 bases, with 8 bases between them. Germline V gene data show CDR1 as LNHDA and CDR2 as SQIVND (reference sequence). The CDR3 spells CASSWTLGNTIYF. The CDR3, as DNA: TGTGCCAGTAGTTGGACTCTTGGAAACACCATATATTTT. Complete variable domain (other parts from reference TRBV19 and TRBJ1-3): DGGITQSPKYLFRKEGQNVTLSCEQNLNHDAMYWYRQDPGQGLRLIYYSQIVNDFQKGDIAEGYSVSREKKESFPLTVTSAQKNPTAFYLCASSWTLGNTIYFGEGSWLTVV.